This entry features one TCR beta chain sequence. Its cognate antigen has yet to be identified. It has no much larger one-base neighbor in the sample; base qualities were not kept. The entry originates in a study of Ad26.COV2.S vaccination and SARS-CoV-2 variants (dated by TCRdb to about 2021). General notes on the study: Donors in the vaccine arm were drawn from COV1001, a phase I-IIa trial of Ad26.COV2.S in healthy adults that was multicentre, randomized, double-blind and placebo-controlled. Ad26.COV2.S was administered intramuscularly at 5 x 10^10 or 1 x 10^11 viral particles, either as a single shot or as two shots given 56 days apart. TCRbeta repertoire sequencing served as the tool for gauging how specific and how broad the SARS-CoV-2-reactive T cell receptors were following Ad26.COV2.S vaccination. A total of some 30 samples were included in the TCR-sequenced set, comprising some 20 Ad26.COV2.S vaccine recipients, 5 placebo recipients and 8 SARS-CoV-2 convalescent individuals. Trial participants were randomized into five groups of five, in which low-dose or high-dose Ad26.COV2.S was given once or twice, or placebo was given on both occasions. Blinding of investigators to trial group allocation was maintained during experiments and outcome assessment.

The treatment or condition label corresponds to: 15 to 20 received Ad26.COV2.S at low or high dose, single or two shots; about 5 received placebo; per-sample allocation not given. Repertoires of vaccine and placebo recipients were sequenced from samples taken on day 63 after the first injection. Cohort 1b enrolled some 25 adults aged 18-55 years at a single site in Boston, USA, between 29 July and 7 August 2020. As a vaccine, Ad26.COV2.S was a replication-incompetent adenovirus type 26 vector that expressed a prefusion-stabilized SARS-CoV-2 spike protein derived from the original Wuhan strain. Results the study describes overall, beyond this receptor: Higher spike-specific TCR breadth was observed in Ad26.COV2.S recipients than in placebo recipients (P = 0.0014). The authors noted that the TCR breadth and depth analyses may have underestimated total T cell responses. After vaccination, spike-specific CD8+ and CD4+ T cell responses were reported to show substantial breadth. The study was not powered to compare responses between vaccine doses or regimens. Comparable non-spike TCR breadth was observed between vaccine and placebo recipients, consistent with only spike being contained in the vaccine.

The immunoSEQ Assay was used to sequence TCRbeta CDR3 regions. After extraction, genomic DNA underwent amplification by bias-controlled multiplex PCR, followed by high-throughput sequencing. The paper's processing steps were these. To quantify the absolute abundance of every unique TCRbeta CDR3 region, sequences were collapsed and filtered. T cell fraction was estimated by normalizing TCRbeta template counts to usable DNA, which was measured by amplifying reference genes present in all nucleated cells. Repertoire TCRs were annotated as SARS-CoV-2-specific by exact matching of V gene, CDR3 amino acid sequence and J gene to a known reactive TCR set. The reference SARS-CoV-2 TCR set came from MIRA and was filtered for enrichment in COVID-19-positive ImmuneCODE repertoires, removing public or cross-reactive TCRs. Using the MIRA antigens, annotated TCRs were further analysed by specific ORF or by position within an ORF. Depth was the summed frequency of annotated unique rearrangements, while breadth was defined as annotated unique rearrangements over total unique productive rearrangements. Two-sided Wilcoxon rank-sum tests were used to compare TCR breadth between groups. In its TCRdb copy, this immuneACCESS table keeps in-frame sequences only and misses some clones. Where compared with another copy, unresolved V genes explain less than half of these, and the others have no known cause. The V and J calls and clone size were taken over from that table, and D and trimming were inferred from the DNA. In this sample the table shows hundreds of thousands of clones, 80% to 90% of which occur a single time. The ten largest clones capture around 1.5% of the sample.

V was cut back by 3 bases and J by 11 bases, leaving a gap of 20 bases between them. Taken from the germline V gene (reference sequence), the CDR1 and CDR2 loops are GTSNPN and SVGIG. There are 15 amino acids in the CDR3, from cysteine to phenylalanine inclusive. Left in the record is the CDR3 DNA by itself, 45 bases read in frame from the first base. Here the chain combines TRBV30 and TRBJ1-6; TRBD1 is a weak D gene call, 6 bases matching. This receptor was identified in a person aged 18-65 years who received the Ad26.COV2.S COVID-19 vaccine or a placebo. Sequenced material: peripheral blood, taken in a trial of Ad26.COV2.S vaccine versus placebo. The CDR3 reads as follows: CAWSEVGGTGAPLHF. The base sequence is TGTGCCTGGAGCGAGGTAGGGGGAACGGGGGCACCCCTCCACTTT.